A selection of T cell receptor beta chains follows, all from one sample in a study of PD-1 blockade in classical Hodgkin lymphoma. Using immunoSEQ multiplex PCR, the repertoire was profiled, and TCRdb retains in-frame clones only, with some absent. The repertoire consists of roughly 100,000 clones, with about 93% occurring once and the leading ten covering around 2%. The source material was peripheral blood mononuclear cells (PBMCs), sampled before the fourth cycle of nivolumab. Every receptor here comes from a human donor with classical Hodgkin lymphoma. CDR3s leave out the opening cysteine and the closing phenylalanine or tryptophan.

>TRBV7-9|TRBJ2-7
ASSSPDRTSGRIYEQY
>TRBV2|TRBJ1-3
ASSLRGQGAGNTIY
>TRBV29-1|TRBJ2-3
SAWTSSDTQY
>TRBV21-1|TRBJ2-1
ASSETTGTSGISSYNEQF
>TRBV15|TRBJ1-3
ATSRDSSRSSGNTIY
>TRBV5-1|TRBJ2-7
ASSLVVREYEQY
>TRBV10-3|TRBJ1-5
AISGGGLVGQPQH
>TRBV5-1|TRBJ2-7
ASSLEGTTDEQY
>TRBV5-4|TRBJ2-3
ASSPDAHTDTQY
>TRBV16|TRBJ1-5
ASSPGDSNQPQH
>TRBV5-1|TRBJ2-1
ASSFLSAYNEQF
>TRBV15|TRBJ2-7
ATSPGTAEWDEQY
>TRBV25-1|-
ASSGLTSGSFEQY
>TRBV5-1|TRBJ1-1
ASSLEGGEAF
>TRBV15|TRBJ2-7
ATSRVAGGGYEQY
>TRBV9|TRBJ2-3
ASSRGQSTDTQY
>TRBV18|TRBJ1-2
ASSHGQDAYGYT
>TRBV5-1|-
ASSVSGEVGYEQY
>TRBV4-1|TRBJ2-3
ASSFRTASGASTSTDTQY